Included here is one T cell receptor (beta chain) sequence, with context. No cognate antigen has been identified for it. Base qualities are not at hand, and no much larger clone is one base apart. V drops 5 bases and J drops 1 base, leaving 11 bases in between. Taken from the germline V gene (reference sequence), the CDR1 and CDR2 loops are SEHNR and FQNEAQ. The CDR3 runs 14 residues from the cysteine to the phenylalanine. CDR3 DNA only is kept here, 42 bases in frame from base 1. The sample is drawn from a study of blood T cell repertoires in COVID-19 (dated by TCRdb to the early 2020s). About the investigation overall: Samples from collaborators originated in the United States, Italy and Spain and spanned both the acute and convalescent phases of COVID-19. The material from the prospective study consisted of cDNA or gDNA derived from T cells, B-cell-depleted T cells, or PBMCs. Deeply sampled blood TCRbeta repertoires from subjects exposed to, actively infected with, or recovered from COVID-19 were included in the dataset. The repertoires were made available in a free public database intended to serve as a resource for research on the immune response to SARS-CoV-2. The samples were drawn from the first 160 participants of the ongoing ImmuneRACE study and from 950 to 1,500 subjects provided by 6 global collaborators. Nearly every sample came with metadata listing a de-identified subject ID, COVID-19 status, age in years and sex. Where HLA class I and class II types were available, the types were taken from metadata supplied by the sample provider, not from assay-based typing. General study outcomes and caveats: The amount of clinical and demographic metadata varied by source and participant and was provided uncurated.

Each collaborating institution followed its own protocols to collect whole blood in K2EDTA tubes. For TCRbeta analysis, collaborators shipped samples as frozen whole blood, isolated PBMCs, or DNA extracted from either of those sample types. TCRbeta CDR3 regions were amplified from genomic DNA using the immunoSEQ Assay, a bias-controlled multiplex PCR. The paper's processing steps were these. The number of nucleated cells in each sample was estimated by amplification of reference gene primers within the assay. To quantify the absolute abundance of each unique TCRbeta CDR3 rearrangement, sequence reads were collapsed and filtered. For each sample, productive Simpson clonality was calculated as the square root of Simpson's diversity index across productive rearrangements. TCRdb holds this immuneACCESS table with in-frame rearrangements only. Some clones are missing; in checked studies, unresolved V genes explain under half, and the rest has no known cause. V, J and clone size are those of that table, while D and trimming were read from the DNA. The sample table lists about 140,000 clones, about 82% of them with a count of one. The ten largest account for approximately 8% of the sample.

The sequence was collected from a woman aged 60-75 years with acute or convalescent COVID-19. The rearrangement combines TRBV7-9 with TRBJ1-2; D gene: possibly TRBD1, on 6 matching bases. Source material: peripheral blood. The nucleotides read TGTGCCAGCAGCCGAACAGGGCTTAACTATGGCTACACCTTC. Translated, it gives CASSRTGLNYGYTF.